The sequence of this T cell receptor (beta chain) was determined in a study of T cell repertoires in cytomegalovirus infection. General study results and limits: The ex vivo response was dominated by HLA-C-restricted CMV-specific TCR beta clonotypes.

Details on this clonotype: Its target is not known. With a much larger clone just one base away, this may be a read error.

TCRdb reanalysed the reads using MiXCR and keeps one entry per CDR3 protein. The data contain about 400,000 distinct CDR3 sequences, 18% of them seen just once; the ten biggest clones take up approximately 8%. The sequence was collected from a human donor in good health (CMV status not recorded). Some clones in this sample may be carry-over from other donors' samples. The sequencing sample was made of PBMCs.

The DNA of the CDR3 is TGCAGTGCTAAGAGACTAGCGGTGGGTAGTGAGCAGTTCTTC. It is translated as CSAKRLAVGSEQFF. The V and J genes are TRBV20-1 and TRBJ2-1; 9 bases are a match to TRBD2. Looked up from germline, CDR1 is DFQATT and CDR2 is SNEGSKA (reference sequence). The J segment lost 9 bases and the V segment lost 4 bases, leaving 10 bases of the junction unmatched. The CDR3 is 14 residues long.